One and the same sample provided the 31 T cell receptor beta chains below, sequenced in a study of blood T cell repertoires in COVID-19. Profiling relied on immunoSEQ multiplex PCR, and the TCRdb table lists in-frame clones only, not all of them. The sample carries fewer than 200,000 clones, 89% recorded once. Sequences were obtained from peripheral blood. Receptors originate from a man younger than 35 who had recovered from COVID-19.

The V call is TRBV6-2 or TRBV6-3, the J call TRBJ1-2; 7 positions match TRBD1. V lost 2 bases to trimming and J lost 4 bases; unmatched junction nucleotides: 1. This CDR3 is built from 13 residues. CDR1 and CDR2 from the germline V gene are MNHEY and SVGEGT. The CDR3 DNA sequence: TGTGCCAGCAGTTACGGGACAGTCTATGGCTACACCTTC. Protein product: CASSYGTVYGYTF.

The chain joins TRBV18 to TRBJ2-7; 12 nucleotides align to TRBD2. Looked up from germline, CDR1 is KGHSH and CDR2 is LQKENI. Trimming cost V 4 bases and J 6 bases; bases outside gene matches: 4. The CDR3 has 14 amino acids. The CDR3 region has the DNA TGTGCCAGCTCACTTGGGACTAGCGGGTTCGAGCAGTACTTC. Its protein is CASSLGTSGFEQYF.

This clone was counted once. The rearrangement uses TRBV19 and TRBJ1-1, with D unclear. V was shortened by 5 bases and J by 4 bases, with 17 bases between the two germline ends. The CDR3 contains 15 residues. In germline, CDR1 is LNHDA, CDR2 SQIVND (reference sequence). The CDR3 DNA reads as TGTGCCAGTAGTCCCCCGGCAGCGTTGAGCACTGAAGCTTTCTTT. It translates to CASSPPAALSTEAFF.

A single count supports this clone. The CDR3: CASSLAGHPYEQYF. The CDR3 coding sequence is TGCGCCAGCAGCTTGGCTGGGCACCCGTACGAGCAGTACTTC. This chain joins TRBV5-1 and TRBJ2-7; D uncertain. Per germline, CDR1 SGHRS and CDR2 YFSETQ. Trimming removed 0 bases from V and 4 bases from J, with 11 bases in between. The CDR3 contains 14 residues.

The chain is built from TRBV9 and TRBJ2-7; TRBD2 matches 11 bases. There are 14 residues in the CDR3. J was trimmed by 3 bases and V by 1 base; bases with no gene match: 0. Germline assignment: CDR1 SGDLS and CDR2 YYNGEE. The CDR3: CASSVTSGSYEQYF. The CDR3 region has the DNA TGTGCCAGCAGCGTAACTAGCGGGAGCTACGAGCAGTACTTC.

The chain couples TRBV27 to TRBJ2-4; 9 bases align to TRBD1. The CDR3 runs 16 residues. In germline, CDR1 is MNHEY, CDR2 SMNVEV (reference sequence). Trimming at V came to 4 bases and at J to 1 base, leaving 5 bases not matched to a gene. The CDR3 here is CASSSTGTGAKNIQYF. In DNA, the CDR3 is TGTGCCAGCAGTTCAACCGGGACAGGGGCCAAAAACATTCAGTACTTC.

This clone occurred once. This rearrangement joins TRBV6-5 to TRBJ1-1; the D gene is possibly TRBD1 (5 bases). The CDR3 has 12 residues. Looked up from germline, CDR1 is MNHEY and CDR2 is SVGAGI. V shed 7 bases and J shed 6 bases, with 12 bases lying between them. The CDR3 nucleotides read TGTGCCAGCACAAAGGGGATCGCTGAAGCTTTCTTT. This translates into CASTKGIAEAFF.

Only a few counts were recorded for this clone. This CDR3 reads CASSLDGTPTYEQYF. In DNA form, the CDR3 reads TGTGCCAGCAGCTTAGACGGGACACCAACCTACGAGCAGTACTTC. The chain carries TRBV7-2 and TRBJ2-7, with D possibly matching TRBD1 (6 bases). This CDR3 is built from 15 residues. Between the trimmed V and J ends, which lost 1 base and 2 bases, there was a span of 12 bases. The germline V gene has CDR1 SGHTA and CDR2 FQGNSA. The variable domain in full, completed from reference TRBV7-2 and TRBJ2-7, reads GAGVSQSPSNKVTEKGKDVELRCDPISGHTALYWYRQSLGQGLEFLIYFQGNSAPDKSGLPSDRFSAERTGGSVSTLTIQRTQQEDSAVYLCASSLDGTPTYEQYFGPGTRLTVT.

The rearrangement uses TRBV18 and TRBJ1-6, with D perhaps matching TRBD1 (6 bases). Trimming pared 8 bases from V and 10 bases from J, leaving 15 bases between. The CDR3 covers 13 residues. Germline assignment: CDR1 KGHSH and CDR2 LQKENI. The CDR3 is CASASRGQSPLHF. CDR3 nucleotide sequence: TGTGCCAGCGCATCCAGGGGACAATCACCCCTCCACTTT. Full variable domain (rest looked up from reference TRBV18 and TRBJ1-6): NAGVMQNPRHLVRRRGQEARLRCSPMKGHSHVYWYRQLPEEGLKFMVYLQKENIIDESGMPKERFSAEFPKEGPSILRIQQVVRGDSAAYFCASASRGQSPLHFGNGTRLTVT.

The chain couples TRBV5-8 to TRBJ1-5; D uncertain. CDR3 size: 15 residues. V shed 7 bases and J shed 8 bases, with 22 bases lying between them. CDR1 and CDR2 from the germline V gene are SGHTS and YDEGEE. CDR3 loop: CASATASRLLEPQHF. CDR3 DNA sequence: TGTGCCAGCGCCACAGCCAGCCGCCTTTTGGAGCCCCAGCATTTT.

V is TRBV7-9 and J is TRBJ2-7; TRBD2 matches 7 bases. V dropped 8 bases and J dropped 5; count of bases not matched to a gene: 6. CDR3 size: 12 residues. Germline CDR1 is SEHNR and CDR2 is FQNEAQ (reference sequence). The CDR3 coding sequence is TGTGCCAGCGGGGAGGGAAGGAACGAGCAGTACTTC. It is translated as CASGEGRNEQYF. Full variable domain (remainder filled in from reference TRBV7-9 and TRBJ2-7): DTGVSQNPRHKITKRGQNVTFRCDPISEHNRLYWYRQTLGQGPEFLTYFQNEAQLEKSRLLSDRFSAERPKGSFSTLEIQRTEQGDSAMYLCASGEGRNEQYFGPGTRLTVT.

The chain recombines TRBV4-3 with TRBJ1-1; D not certain. Trimming took 0 bases from V and 12 from J, leaving 17 bases between them. The V gene's germline CDR1 is LGHNA and CDR2 YSLEER. The length of the CDR3 is 14 residues. The CDR3 sequence is CASSQDRLTSFSFF. In DNA form, the CDR3 reads TGCGCCAGCAGCCAAGACCGGCTGACAAGTTTTTCTTTCTTT.

This clone was recorded once. The chain combines TRBV5-1 with TRBJ1-4; 8 bases align to TRBD1. V was clipped by 1 base and J by 0 bases; unmatched bases: 2. The length of the CDR3 is 16 residues. Per germline, CDR1 SGHRS and CDR2 YFSETQ. CDR3 in DNA: TGCGCCAGCAGCTTGTCAGGGGGCGCAACTAATGAAAAACTGTTTTTT. This encodes CASSLSGGATNEKLFF.

CDR3 sequence reads: CASYTAGANVLTF. The CDR3, as DNA: TGCGCCAGCTATACGGCTGGGGCCAACGTCCTGACTTTC. V is TRBV5-1 and J is TRBJ2-6; D unresolved. The V gene lost 7 bases and the J gene lost 2 bases, with 7 bases spanning the gap. The CDR3 spans 13 residues. Germline V CDR1 and CDR2: SGHRS, YFSETQ.

V gene TRBV18 combines with J gene TRBJ1-5, with D hard to call. CDR1 is KGHSH, CDR2 LQKENI, per germline. Trimming left V 8 bases short and J 4 bases short, with 12 bases between. The CDR3 sequence is 13 residues long. The DNA for the CDR3 is TGTGCCAGCACGGGTGATAGAAATCAGCCCCAGCATTTT. Encoded protein: CASTGDRNQPQHF.

The V and J genes are TRBV4-1 and TRBJ2-3; D unclear. This CDR3 is built from 11 residues. Trimming shortened V by 3 bases and J by 8 bases, and 6 bases separated the two germline ends. The V gene's germline CDR1 is MGHRA and CDR2 YSYEKL. CDR3 nucleotides: TGCGCCAGCAGCCAGGCAAGTACGCAGTATTTT. This sequence encodes CASSQASTQYF.

The rearrangement joins TRBV27 to TRBJ2-5; D is possibly TRBD2 (5 bases). The CDR3 loop spans 15 amino acids. From germline, CDR1 is MNHEY and CDR2 SMNVEV (reference sequence). Trimming removed 5 bases at V and 3 bases at J, with 16 bases between. The CDR3 sequence is CASSPPEGDKETQYF. The CDR3 DNA sequence: TGTGCCAGCAGTCCCCCCGAGGGAGACAAAGAGACCCAGTACTTC.

V and J are TRBV30 and TRBJ1-4; D possibly corresponds to TRBD1 (6 bases). The CDR3 is 13 amino acids. Germline CDR1 reads GTSNPN; CDR2 reads SVGIG (reference sequence). V lost 2 bases to trimming and J lost 6 bases, with 10 bases between them. Written as DNA, the CDR3 is TGTGCCTGGAGTAGGAAGGGGGATGAAAAACTGTTTTTT. Translated: CAWSRKGDEKLFF.

The rearrangement joins TRBV7-2 to TRBJ2-2; 10 bases fit TRBD2. CDR3 size: 16 residues. Germline CDR1 SGHTA, CDR2 FQGNSA. J lost 1 base, V lost 5 bases, and 4 bases had no gene match. The CDR3 region is CASSTRTSGNTGELFF. The CDR3 bases are TGTGCCAGCAGCACCCGGACTAGCGGGAACACCGGGGAGCTGTTTTTT. Complete variable domain (other parts from reference TRBV7-2 and TRBJ2-2): GAGVSQSPSNKVTEKGKDVELRCDPISGHTALYWYRQSLGQGLEFLIYFQGNSAPDKSGLPSDRFSAERTGGSVSTLTIQRTQQEDSAVYLCASSTRTSGNTGELFFGEGSRLTVL.

This chain joins TRBV6-6 and TRBJ1-1; D not resolved. CDR3 length: 15 residues. Looked up from germline, CDR1 is MNHNY and CDR2 is SVGAGI (reference sequence). V was pared by 2 bases and J by 3 bases, with 13 bases between. The CDR3 region is CASSYARGSDTEAFF. The CDR3 region has the DNA TGTGCCAGCAGTTACGCAAGAGGATCGGACACTGAAGCTTTCTTT.

This clone came up a few times. The rearrangement links TRBV4-2 to TRBJ1-5, with D maybe TRBD1 (6 bases). V was trimmed by 4 bases and J by 5 bases, leaving 15 bases between them. The germline gives CDR1 LGHNA, CDR2 YNFKEQ. The CDR3 has 15 amino acids. The CDR3 loop reads CASSPYTGSDQPQHF. CDR3 nucleotide sequence: TGTGCCAGCAGCCCCTACACAGGGAGCGATCAGCCCCAGCATTTT.

The gene calls are TRBV29-1 and TRBJ1-6; unclear D gene. This CDR3 spans 13 amino acids. Germline V gene lookup returns CDR1 SQVTM and CDR2 ANQGSEA. Trimming shortened V by 5 bases and J by 9 bases, and 14 bases separated the two germline ends. The CDR3 is CSVRTLIGSPLHF. In DNA, the CDR3 is TGCAGCGTTAGGACTTTAATTGGTTCACCCCTCCACTTT.

J is TRBJ2-7 and V is TRBV9; D is unresolved. V lost 4 bases, J lost 4 bases, and 15 bases lay in between. This CDR3 region has 14 residues. CDR1 and CDR2 (germline): SGDLS, YYNGEE. CDR3 in DNA: TGTGCCAGCAGCCGAGACACCCTTAGTTACGAGCAGTACTTC. Residues: CASSRDTLSYEQYF.

The chain is built from TRBV6-6 and TRBJ2-5; D gene unclear. Germline V gives CDR1 MNHNY, CDR2 SVGAGI (reference sequence). This CDR3 has 12 residues. V lost 1 base, J lost 5 bases, and 5 bases lay in between. The CDR3 loop reads CASSYLSETQYF. The CDR3 region has the DNA TGTGCCAGCAGTTACTTATCGGAGACCCAGTACTTC.

This clone was counted a single time. V gene TRBV5-1 combines with J gene TRBJ1-3, with TRBD1 matching over 10 bases. V shed 2 bases and J 9 bases; nucleotides not matched to a gene: 11. The CDR3 has 16 amino acids. CDR1 SGHRS and CDR2 YFSETQ come from the germline V gene. CDR3 amino acids: CASSLKGQGLPGTIYF. The CDR3 DNA reads TGCGCCAGCAGCTTAAAGGGACAGGGGCTTCCCGGCACCATATATTTT.

The chain's CDR3 is CASSVSGFEAGELFF. The CDR3 DNA follows: TGTGCCAGCAGCGTGAGCGGGTTCGAGGCCGGGGAGCTGTTTTTT. The rearrangement joins TRBV9 to TRBJ2-2; TRBD2 is a possible D gene (6 bases). Germline V gene lookup returns CDR1 SGDLS and CDR2 YYNGEE. The CDR3 consists of 15 residues. The V gene lost 2 bases and the J gene lost 6 bases, with 14 bases spanning the gap.

CDR3 protein: CASARTGLAGGGEQYF. CDR3 DNA sequence: TGTGCCAGCGCCAGGACCGGACTAGCGGGAGGTGGGGAGCAGTACTTC. V is TRBV18 and J is TRBJ2-7, with 14 bases identical to TRBD2. V lost 8 bases, J lost 7 bases, and 13 bases stayed unmatched. Germline V gives CDR1 KGHSH, CDR2 LQKENI. This CDR3 is built from 16 residues.

The rearrangement joins TRBV7-6 to TRBJ2-3; tentatively, D is TRBD1 (5 bases). V lost 3 bases and J 0 bases, leaving 7 bases between the germline ends. Germline assignment: CDR1 SGHVS and CDR2 FNYEAQ. This CDR3 is built from 14 residues. The chain's CDR3 is CASSFRQSTDTQYF. The DNA of the CDR3 is TGTGCCAGCAGCTTCCGACAGAGCACAGATACGCAGTATTTT.

This chain connects TRBV24-1 to TRBJ2-1; TRBD2 aligns across 8 bases. This CDR3 has 15 amino acids. Germline V gene sequence: CDR1 KGHDR, CDR2 SFDVKD. V lost 5 bases to trimming and J lost 4 bases; unmatched junction nucleotides: 6. CDR3 protein: CATSASGSGYNEQFF. CDR3 in DNA: TGTGCCACCAGTGCAAGCGGGAGTGGATACAATGAGCAGTTCTTC.

This clone showed up just once. The V call is TRBV28, the J call TRBJ2-7; 10 bases match TRBD2. The CDR3 loop spans 15 amino acids. J lost 3 bases, V lost 4 bases, and 6 bases had no gene match. The V gene's germline CDR1 is MDHEN and CDR2 SYDVKM. In DNA form, the CDR3 reads TGTGCCAGCAGTTCCCCGGGACTAGCGATCTACGAGCAGTACTTC. Amino acid sequence: CASSSPGLAIYEQYF.

The J gene is TRBJ1-2, the V gene TRBV10-3, with 8 bases that match TRBD1. CDR1 and CDR2 from the germline V gene are ENHRY and SYGVKD. Trimming removed 4 bases from V and 5 bases from J; junction bases left unmatched: 12. The CDR3 sequence is 16 residues long. In DNA, the CDR3 is TGTGCCATCAGTGGAGTACTCCAGGACAGGGTTTATGGCTACACCTTC. It yields the protein CAISGVLQDRVYGYTF.